The table lists the clone carrying this TCR beta chain with a count of one. Those who participated ranged in age from about 18 to 95 years and resided in approximately 26 US areas. This entry is derived from a study of blood T cell repertoires in COVID-19. Looking at the study overall: Samples taken during acute and convalescent COVID-19 were collected in the United States, Italy and Spain. T cells, B-cell-depleted T cells, or PBMCs provided the cDNA or gDNA that served as material.

In the source study's methods: Amplified reference gene primers provided the basis for estimating nucleated cell counts. Sequencing was performed with immunoSEQ multiplex PCR; in TCRdb, only in-frame clones are kept and a portion is missing. V and J calls and clone size are those listed in that table; D and trimming were worked out from the DNA. The repertoire has about 180,000 clones, roughly 90% of them found once; the top ten carry 0.95% to 1.5%. There are 15 residues in the CDR3. CDR1 and CDR2 from the germline V gene are SGHKS and YYEKEE (reference sequence). Trimming stripped 0 bases from V and 5 bases from J, with 14 bases between.

This chain joins TRBV5-5 and TRBJ2-5; D remains unclear. The material sequenced was PBMCs or T cells enriched from blood (not recorded which). The sequence derives from a human donor with acute COVID-19. The donor label of this sample is uncertain. The CDR3 loop reads CASSLATGPRETQYF. CDR3 coding DNA: TGTGCCAGCAGCTTGGCCACCGGCCCGCGGGAGACCCAGTACTTC. The full variable domain, with the rest looked up from reference TRBV5-5 and TRBJ2-5, is DAGVTQSPTHLIKTRGQQVTLRCSPISGHKSVSWYQQVLGQGPQFIFQYYEKEERGRGNFPDRFSARQFPNYSSELNVNALLLGDSALYLCASSLATGPRETQYFGPGTRLLVL.